The next 24 T cell receptor beta chains were all read from a single sample in a study of blood T cell repertoires in COVID-19. Generated by immunoSEQ multiplex PCR, the TCRdb table keeps only in-frame clones and is missing some. The sample carries roughly 390,000 clones, 85% recorded once. Sequencing was carried out using peripheral blood. All receptors derive from a young woman with acute or convalescent COVID-19.

The CDR3 DNA reads TGTGCCAGCAAATTACAGGGGGGCTACGAGCAGTACTTC. Its protein product is CASKLQGGYEQYF. The chain has TRBV2 and TRBJ2-7; 8 bases match TRBD1. The CDR3 is 13 residues long. The germline gives CDR1 SNHLY, CDR2 FYNNEI. V was pared by 7 bases and J by 3 bases, with 5 bases of the junction left unmatched.

This clone has more than one count but fewer than ten. J is TRBJ2-2 and V is TRBV6-5, with D unresolved. Trimming left V 6 bases short and J 2 bases short, with 10 bases between. Germline CDR1 is MNHEY and CDR2 is SVGAGI. This CDR3 contains 14 residues. CDR3: CASSLVVNTGELFF. DNA of the CDR3: TGTGCCAGCAGCCTCGTTGTAAACACCGGGGAGCTGTTTTTT.

A single count supports this clone. The J gene is TRBJ1-2, the V gene TRBV27; 11 bases align to TRBD1. Germline loops: CDR1 MNHEY, CDR2 SMNVEV (reference sequence). This CDR3 has 16 residues. V shed 5 bases and J 4 bases; nucleotides not matched to a gene: 9. Here the CDR3 reads CASSTTGTGGVYGYTF. Here the CDR3 DNA reads TGTGCCAGCAGTACGACCGGGACAGGGGGTGTCTATGGCTACACCTTC.

The genes are TRBV28 and TRBJ1-1, with 7 positions matching TRBD1. The CDR3 contains 14 residues. V shed 3 bases and J 3 bases; nucleotides not matched to a gene: 4. Germline V lookup: CDR1 MDHEN, CDR2 SYDVKM. The CDR3 reads CASSFWTGDTEAFF. DNA of the CDR3: TGTGCCAGCAGTTTCTGGACAGGAGACACTGAAGCTTTCTTT.

This clone was found a few times. The V and J genes are TRBV18 and TRBJ2-1; D unresolved. The V end lost 2 bases, the J end lost 4 bases, and 6 bases lay between the germline ends. Looked up from germline, CDR1 is KGHSH and CDR2 is LQKENI. CDR3 size: 13 residues. The CDR3 reads CASSPDRYNEQFF. The CDR3 DNA sequence: TGTGCCAGCTCACCAGATCGGTACAATGAGCAGTTCTTC.

V is TRBV3-1 (or the pseudogene TRBV3-2) and J is TRBJ2-7, with 9 bases matching TRBD2. The CDR3 consists of 14 residues. V shed 1 base and J 9 bases; nucleotides not matched to a gene: 7. Germline V lookup: CDR1 LGHDT, CDR2 YNNKEL (reference sequence). As DNA, the CDR3 is TGTGCCAGCAGCCAAGGCCCGACTAGCGGTGGGCAGTACTTC. This translates into CASSQGPTSGGQYF.

J is TRBJ1-6 and V is TRBV27; tentative D call: TRBD1 (5 bases). The V and J ends lost 0 bases and 5 bases respectively, with 14 bases between them. Per the germline V gene, CDR1 is MNHEY and CDR2 is SMNVEV (reference sequence). This CDR3 contains 17 residues. Here the CDR3 reads CASSLSFRQGNNSPLHF. In nucleotides, the CDR3 is TGTGCCAGCAGTTTATCGTTCCGCCAGGGAAATAATTCACCCCTCCACTTT.

As concerns this clone: This sample includes further DNA sequences coding for the same CDR3. The chain joins TRBV29-1 to TRBJ1-1; D is unresolved. Per the germline V gene, CDR1 is SQVTM and CDR2 is ANQGSEA. Deletions cut 0 bases from V and 4 bases from J, with 6 bases between. The CDR3 consists of 12 residues. The CDR3 is CSVEDRSTEAFF. In nucleotides, the CDR3 is TGCAGCGTTGAAGATCGGAGCACTGAAGCTTTCTTT.

The V gene is TRBV6-5, the J gene TRBJ2-7, with 11 nucleotides matching TRBD2. This CDR3 has 16 amino acids. Germline V gene data show CDR1 as MNHEY and CDR2 as SVGAGI. V dropped 2 bases and J dropped 2; count of bases not matched to a gene: 5. The CDR3 nucleotides are TGTGCCAGCAGTTACGGGACTAGCGGTTTCCCCTACGAGCAGTACTTC. This sequence encodes CASSYGTSGFPYEQYF.

The chain couples TRBV2 to TRBJ2-5, with D possibly matching TRBD1 (6 bases). V lost 6 bases and J lost 0, with 8 bases in between. The CDR3 has 13 amino acids. The germline gives CDR1 SNHLY, CDR2 FYNNEI. CDR3 coding DNA: TGTGCCAGCAGCAAGGGGGACCAAGAGACCCAGTACTTC. Its protein product is CASSKGDQETQYF.

This rearrangement joins TRBV4-1 to TRBJ1-1; D ambiguous. The CDR3 loop spans 17 amino acids. Germline V gene lookup returns CDR1 MGHRA and CDR2 YSYEKL. Trimming shortened V by 1 base and J by 4 bases, and 19 bases separated the two germline ends. This CDR3 reads CASSQAAKREVSTEAFF. The CDR3 DNA follows: TGCGCCAGCAGCCAAGCTGCCAAACGGGAGGTAAGCACTGAAGCTTTCTTT.

For the CDR3, the DNA is TGTGCCAGCAACCGAGGCGGGACAGATACGCAGTATTTT. It is translated as CASNRGGTDTQYF. V is TRBV7-3 and J is TRBJ2-3; D possibly corresponds to TRBD2 (5 bases). This CDR3 is built from 13 residues. Germline V gene data show CDR1 as SGHTA and CDR2 as FQGTGA. V was trimmed by 7 bases and J by 3 bases, leaving 11 bases between them.

Only one count was recorded for this clone. This sequence joins TRBV7-9 and TRBJ1-2; a weak D match, TRBD1 (5 bases). Germline loops: CDR1 SEHNR, CDR2 FQNEAQ (reference sequence). This CDR3 region has 16 residues. Trimming removed 0 bases from V and 2 bases from J, with 13 bases in between. The CDR3 region is CASSLALGGRNYGYTF. CDR3 coding DNA: TGTGCCAGCAGCTTAGCGCTGGGGGGACGCAACTATGGCTACACCTTC.

The V gene is TRBV4-2, the J gene TRBJ2-4; 16 nucleotides match TRBD2. CDR1 is LGHNA and CDR2 is YNFKEQ in the germline V gene. J was trimmed by 8 bases and V by 0 bases; bases with no gene match: 4. The CDR3 is 17 amino acids. The CDR3 region is CASSQEMGTSGRDIQYF. CDR3 coding DNA: TGTGCCAGCAGCCAAGAAATGGGGACTAGCGGGAGGGACATTCAGTACTTC.

The chain carries TRBV4-2 and TRBJ2-3, with 16 bases aligning to TRBD2. The CDR3 contains 17 residues. CDR1 and CDR2 (germline): LGHNA, YNFKEQ. V gave up 4 bases and J gave up 5 bases; unmatched junction bases: 6. The CDR3: CASSPGTSGGARDTQYF. The CDR3, as DNA: TGTGCCAGCAGCCCCGGGACTAGCGGGGGGGCGAGAGATACGCAGTATTTT.

This sequence joins TRBV6-5 and TRBJ1-2; D is possibly TRBD1 (6 bases). Trimming shortened V by 4 bases and J by 5 bases, and 17 bases separated the two germline ends. This CDR3 contains 15 residues. CDR1 and CDR2 (germline): MNHEY, SVGAGI. CDR3: CASSSFPGAGYGYTF. The CDR3 DNA reads TGTGCCAGCAGTTCCTTTCCAGGGGCCGGATATGGCTACACCTTC.

The chain is built from TRBV28 and TRBJ2-4, with TRBD2 as a possible D gene (5 bases). The CDR3 is made up of 18 amino acids. Looked up from germline, CDR1 is MDHEN and CDR2 is SYDVKM. V was pared by 0 bases and J by 0 bases, with 15 bases between. The CDR3 DNA follows: TGTGCCAGCAGTTTATGGGGGAGAGCCGCTTCAGCCAAAAACATTCAGTACTTC. Encoded protein: CASSLWGRAASAKNIQYF.

The chain uses TRBV18 and TRBJ2-1; a weak D match, TRBD2 (5 bases). The length of the CDR3 is 18 residues. Germline lookup yields CDR1 KGHSH and CDR2 LQKENI. Trimming removed 6 bases at V and 0 bases at J, with 21 bases between. The CDR3 DNA sequence: TGTGCCAGCTCCCTCATCCAGCTAGCCTCGAGCTCCTACAATGAGCAGTTCTTC. It encodes CASSLIQLASSSYNEQFF.

This clone has only one observation. J is TRBJ2-1 and V is TRBV19; 13 nucleotides line up with TRBD2. With V trimmed by 5 bases and J by 7 bases, 5 bases remained unmatched. Germline values: CDR1 LNHDA, CDR2 SQIVND (reference sequence). The CDR3 spans 15 residues. The CDR3 protein is CASSLGLAGENEQFF. The CDR3 DNA sequence: TGTGCCAGTAGTTTAGGACTAGCGGGAGAAAATGAGCAGTTCTTC. Using reference TRBV19 and TRBJ2-1 for the parts outside the CDR3, the full variable domain is DGGITQSPKYLFRKEGQNVTLSCEQNLNHDAMYWYRQDPGQGLRLIYYSQIVNDFQKGDIAEGYSVSREKKESFPLTVTSAQKNPTAFYLCASSLGLAGENEQFFGPGTRLTVL.

The chain employs TRBV7-2 and TRBJ2-3, with 7 nucleotides matching TRBD1. The germline CDR1 and CDR2 sequences are SGHTA and FQGNSA. This CDR3 is 14 amino acids long. V shed 3 bases and J 4 bases; nucleotides not matched to a gene: 4. The CDR3 DNA reads as TGTGCCAGCAGCTTGGACAGGTGGGCAGATACGCAGTATTTT. It specifies CASSLDRWADTQYF.

V gene TRBV6-5 combines with J gene TRBJ2-1, with 10 bases lining up with TRBD2. The CDR3 consists of 16 residues. The ends lost 4 bases at V and 6 bases at J; junction bases unmatched: 9. Germline CDR1 reads MNHEY; CDR2 reads SVGAGI. The CDR3 DNA reads TGTGCCAGCAGTTCCCTCCCCAGCGGGAGGGCCAATGAGCAGTTCTTC. Residues: CASSSLPSGRANEQFF.

The CDR3 sequence is CAAMAGGEDYGYTF. CDR3 in DNA: TGTGCCGCTATGGCAGGGGGAGAAGACTATGGCTACACCTTC. The chain recombines TRBV10-3 with TRBJ1-2; 7 nucleotides match TRBD1. CDR1 is ENHRY, CDR2 SYGVKD, per germline. The CDR3 is made up of 14 amino acids. J was trimmed by 3 bases and V by 11 bases; bases with no gene match: 12.

The CDR3 loop reads CASSQGEVGLAGDEQYF. DNA for the CDR3: TGTGCCAGCAGCCAAGGGGAGGTAGGACTAGCGGGGGACGAGCAGTACTTC. The chain has TRBV4-2 and TRBJ2-7; 13 bases match TRBD2. The germline V gene encodes CDR1 LGHNA and CDR2 YNFKEQ. The trim removed 1 base at V and 5 bases at J, leaving 8 bases unmatched. The CDR3 length is 17 residues.

The chain recombines TRBV9 with TRBJ1-4; possibly TRBD1 for D (5 bases). Germline CDR1 and CDR2: SGDLS and YYNGEE. Trimming left V 0 bases short and J 8 bases short, with 20 bases between. This CDR3 spans 17 amino acids. The CDR3 region has the DNA TGTGCCAGCAGCGTAGAAGGGCTAGGGGTCACGGCGGAAAAACTGTTTTTT. It yields the protein CASSVEGLGVTAEKLFF.